Listed below are T cell receptor beta chains from one sample, sequenced in a study of CD8 T cells in ankylosing spondylitis. Each CDR3 protein is one row after TCRdb ran MiXCR on the 5' RACE reads. The sample consists of some 840,000 distinct CDR3 sequences, roughly 10% of them appearing once. The specimen sequenced was blood, either unsorted or a sorted T cell fraction (not recorded which). The receptors stem from a male donor with ankylosing spondylitis. Both conserved end residues are part of each CDR3. The D gene is left open where the match is weak. Part of the rows lack a size; the others show once, few, many or a class for expanded clones.

D gene: TRBD1; V gene: TRBV20-1; J gene: TRBJ1-2; CDR3 length: 12; clone size: many; CDR3 protein: CSASHRGAGYTF; CDR3 DNA: TGCAGTGCTAGTCACAGGGGGGCTGGCTACACCTTC
D gene: .; V gene: TRBV25-1; J gene: TRBJ2-2; CDR3 length: 16; clone size: few; CDR3 protein: CASSESRAPLTGELFF; CDR3 DNA: TGTGCCAGCAGTGAAAGCCGGGCCCCCTTGACCGGGGAGCTGTTTTTT
D gene: .; V gene: TRBV20-1; J gene: TRBJ1-5; CDR3 length: 13; clone size: few; CDR3 protein: CSARNEGDQPQHF; CDR3 DNA: TGCAGTGCTAGAAACGAGGGGGATCAGCCCCAGCATTTT
D gene: .; V gene: TRBV7-9; J gene: TRBJ2-3; CDR3 length: 12; clone size: many; CDR3 protein: CASSLRGATQYF; CDR3 DNA: TGTGCCAGCAGTCTGAGGGGAGCTACGCAGTATTTT
D gene: TRBD1; V gene: TRBV27; J gene: TRBJ1-1; CDR3 length: 18; clone size: .; CDR3 protein: CASSFPGTGVLIDTEAFF; CDR3 DNA: TGTGCCAGCAGTTTCCCCGGGACAGGGGTCCTTATCGACACTGAAGCTTTCTTT
D gene: .; V gene: TRBV6-1; J gene: TRBJ2-3; CDR3 length: 13; clone size: few; CDR3 protein: CASRAGWYDTQYF; CDR3 DNA: TGTGCCAGCAGGGCAGGGTGGTATGATACGCAGTATTTT
D gene: .; V gene: TRBV5-1; J gene: TRBJ2-7; CDR3 length: 14; clone size: few; CDR3 protein: CASSLMGSSYEQYF; CDR3 DNA: TGCGCCAGCAGCTTGATGGGGTCTTCCTACGAGCAGTACTTC
D gene: TRBD1; V gene: TRBV20-1; J gene: TRBJ2-7; CDR3 length: 14; clone size: few; CDR3 protein: CSASRDSGSYEQYF; CDR3 DNA: TGCAGTGCTAGCCGGGACAGTGGGTCCTACGAGCAGTACTTC
D gene: .; V gene: TRBV6-4; J gene: TRBJ2-2; CDR3 length: 13; clone size: .; CDR3 protein: CASSENRAGELFF; CDR3 DNA: TGTGCCAGCAGTGAAAACAGGGCCGGGGAGCTGTTTTTT
D gene: .; V gene: TRBV20-1; J gene: TRBJ1-2; CDR3 length: 15; clone size: .; CDR3 protein: CSARTAISIGEGYTF; CDR3 DNA: TGCAGTGCCAGGACAGCCATCTCCATCGGGGAGGGCTACACCTTC
D gene: .; V gene: TRBV5-6; J gene: TRBJ2-3; CDR3 length: 14; clone size: .; CDR3 protein: CASRSSGSTDTQYF; CDR3 DNA: TGTGCCAGCAGGTCGTCGGGGAGCACAGATACGCAGTATTTT
D gene: .; V gene: TRBV28; J gene: TRBJ2-7; CDR3 length: 17; clone size: few; CDR3 protein: CASSLSYLDSSSYEQYF; CDR3 DNA: TGTGCCAGCAGTTTATCCTACCTCGACAGCAGCTCCTACGAGCAGTACTTC
D gene: TRBD1; V gene: TRBV5-1; J gene: TRBJ2-6; CDR3 length: 18; clone size: .; CDR3 protein: CASSYGTGVLSGANVLTF; CDR3 DNA: TGCGCCAGCAGCTACGGGACAGGAGTACTCTCTGGGGCCAACGTCCTGACTTTC
D gene: .; V gene: TRBV5-1; J gene: TRBJ2-7; CDR3 length: 14; clone size: few; CDR3 protein: CASSLSYPSYEQYF; CDR3 DNA: TGCGCCAGCAGCTTGTCTTACCCCTCCTACGAGCAGTACTTC
D gene: TRBD2; V gene: TRBV7-9; J gene: TRBJ2-5; CDR3 length: 14; clone size: .; CDR3 protein: CASSLAGLARTQYF; CDR3 DNA: TGTGCCAGCAGCTTAGCCGGACTAGCGAGGACCCAGTACTTC
D gene: .; V gene: TRBV20-1; J gene: TRBJ2-6; CDR3 length: 15; clone size: few; CDR3 protein: CSARDIRDGANVLTF; CDR3 DNA: TGCAGTGCTAGAGATATCAGGGACGGGGCCAACGTCCTGACTTTC
D gene: .; V gene: TRBV20-1; J gene: TRBJ1-2; CDR3 length: 14; clone size: many; CDR3 protein: CSASYPPGLDGYTF; CDR3 DNA: TGCAGTGCTAGTTACCCCCCAGGGTTGGATGGCTACACCTTC
D gene: .; V gene: TRBV4-1; J gene: TRBJ1-6; CDR3 length: 15; clone size: .; CDR3 protein: CASSQDSFARAPLHF; CDR3 DNA: TGCGCCAGCAGCCAAGATTCCTTCGCTCGGGCTCCCCTCCACTTT
D gene: .; V gene: TRBV7-2; J gene: TRBJ2-7; CDR3 length: 14; clone size: many; CDR3 protein: CASSPRGGTYEQYF; CDR3 DNA: TGTGCCAGCAGTCCCAGGGGGGGAACCTACGAGCAGTACTTC
D gene: TRBD2; V gene: TRBV7-2; J gene: TRBJ2-7; CDR3 length: 16; clone size: .; CDR3 protein: CASSKSSGGESPEQYF; CDR3 DNA: TGTGCCAGCAGCAAGAGCAGCGGGGGGGAGTCCCCCGAGCAGTACTTC
D gene: TRBD1; V gene: TRBV7-9; J gene: TRBJ2-7; CDR3 length: 14; clone size: .; CDR3 protein: CASARGQGAYEQYF; CDR3 DNA: TGTGCCAGCGCCCGAGGACAGGGGGCATACGAGCAGTACTTC
D gene: .; V gene: TRBV18; J gene: TRBJ2-5; CDR3 length: 14; clone size: .; CDR3 protein: CASSPILDGETQYF; CDR3 DNA: TGTGCCAGCTCACCGATACTAGATGGGGAGACCCAGTACTTC
D gene: .; V gene: TRBV2; J gene: TRBJ2-5; CDR3 length: 15; clone size: few; CDR3 protein: CASSVNGGAGETQYF; CDR3 DNA: TGTGCCAGCAGTGTCAATGGGGGGGCCGGAGAGACCCAGTACTTC
D gene: .; V gene: TRBV7-2; J gene: TRBJ2-7; CDR3 length: 12; clone size: many; CDR3 protein: CAEGFRAEEQYF; CDR3 DNA: TGTGCCGAAGGGTTCAGGGCAGAAGAGCAGTACTTC
D gene: .; V gene: TRBV12-3/TRBV12-4; J gene: TRBJ1-5; CDR3 length: 17; clone size: .; CDR3 protein: CASTPRGGGAVDQPQHF; CDR3 DNA: TGTGCCAGCACTCCCAGGGGAGGGGGTGCGGTAGATCAGCCCCAGCATTTT
D gene: .; V gene: TRBV10-3; J gene: TRBJ2-3; CDR3 length: 18; clone size: few; CDR3 protein: CAISDIPRRGQVTDTQYF; CDR3 DNA: TGTGCCATCAGTGACATACCGCGGCGAGGGCAGGTCACAGATACGCAGTATTTT
D gene: TRBD2; V gene: TRBV7-3; J gene: TRBJ2-1; CDR3 length: 15; clone size: .; CDR3 protein: CASSQTSGGANEQFF; CDR3 DNA: TGTGCCAGCAGTCAGACTAGCGGGGGGGCCAATGAGCAGTTCTTC
D gene: .; V gene: TRBV4-3; J gene: TRBJ2-7; CDR3 length: 15; clone size: .; CDR3 protein: CASSPTPGLSYEQYF; CDR3 DNA: TGCGCCAGCAGCCCCACTCCGGGACTCTCTTACGAGCAGTACTTC
D gene: .; V gene: TRBV7-2; J gene: TRBJ2-7; CDR3 length: 13; clone size: few; CDR3 protein: CASSRGVALEQYF; CDR3 DNA: TGTGCCAGCAGCCGAGGCGTAGCCCTCGAGCAGTACTTC
D gene: .; V gene: TRBV29-1; J gene: TRBJ1-1; CDR3 length: 12; clone size: few; CDR3 protein: CSAYRLNTEAFF; CDR3 DNA: TGCAGCGCCTACCGTTTGAACACTGAAGCTTTCTTT
D gene: TRBD2; V gene: TRBV5-1; J gene: TRBJ2-3; CDR3 length: 16; clone size: .; CDR3 protein: CASSTGRLAGTDTQYF; CDR3 DNA: TGCGCCAGCAGCACAGGTCGACTAGCAGGGACAGATACGCAGTATTTT
D gene: TRBD1; V gene: TRBV4-2; J gene: TRBJ2-7; CDR3 length: 16; clone size: few; CDR3 protein: CASSQASTGGPYEQYF; CDR3 DNA: TGTGCCAGCAGCCAAGCCTCGACAGGGGGACCCTACGAGCAGTACTTC
D gene: .; V gene: TRBV12-3/TRBV12-4; J gene: TRBJ2-7; CDR3 length: 13; clone size: .; CDR3 protein: CASKRGTFYEQYF; CDR3 DNA: TGTGCCAGCAAGAGAGGGACTTTTTACGAGCAGTACTTC
D gene: TRBD2; V gene: TRBV20-1; J gene: TRBJ2-3; CDR3 length: 18; clone size: .; CDR3 protein: CSRLGGASGGYLTDTQYF; CDR3 DNA: TGCAGTAGACTTGGTGGGGCTAGCGGGGGGTACCTCACAGATACGCAGTATTTT
D gene: TRBD1; V gene: TRBV7-9; J gene: TRBJ2-5; CDR3 length: 15; clone size: .; CDR3 protein: CASSSYRGLQETQYF; CDR3 DNA: TGTGCCAGCAGCTCATACAGGGGTCTCCAAGAGACCCAGTACTTC
D gene: .; V gene: TRBV7-2; J gene: TRBJ2-6; CDR3 length: 15; clone size: .; CDR3 protein: CASSLAVTGANVLTF; CDR3 DNA: TGTGCCAGCAGCTTAGCGGTTACTGGGGCCAACGTCCTGACTTTC
D gene: TRBD1; V gene: TRBV28; J gene: TRBJ2-7; CDR3 length: 15; clone size: .; CDR3 protein: CASIPGDRESYEQYF; CDR3 DNA: TGTGCCAGCATACCAGGGGACAGGGAATCCTACGAGCAGTACTTC
D gene: TRBD2; V gene: TRBV3-1; J gene: TRBJ2-7; CDR3 length: 15; clone size: few; CDR3 protein: CASSRRDYRIYEQYF; CDR3 DNA: TGTGCCAGCAGCCGGAGGGACTATAGGATCTACGAGCAGTACTTC
D gene: .; V gene: TRBV2; J gene: TRBJ1-2; CDR3 length: 12; clone size: .; CDR3 protein: CASSAQSYGYTF; CDR3 DNA: TGTGCCAGCAGCGCACAAAGCTATGGCTACACCTTC
D gene: .; V gene: TRBV24-1; J gene: TRBJ2-5; CDR3 length: 15; clone size: few; CDR3 protein: CATSETRGPGETQYF; CDR3 DNA: TGTGCCACCAGTGAGACCAGGGGCCCAGGGGAGACCCAGTACTTC
D gene: .; V gene: TRBV20-1; J gene: TRBJ1-3; CDR3 length: 13; clone size: many; CDR3 protein: CSAFMPLGNTIYF; CDR3 DNA: TGCAGTGCTTTCATGCCTCTAGGGAACACCATATATTTT
D gene: .; V gene: TRBV19; J gene: TRBJ1-5; CDR3 length: 13; clone size: .; CDR3 protein: CASSIEGYQPQHF; CDR3 DNA: TGTGCCAGTAGTATCGAAGGATACCAGCCCCAGCATTTT
D gene: .; V gene: TRBV20-1; J gene: TRBJ2-4; CDR3 length: 15; clone size: .; CDR3 protein: CSASLQGVAKNIQYF; CDR3 DNA: TGCAGTGCTAGCCTTCAAGGAGTAGCCAAAAACATTCAGTACTTC
D gene: TRBD2; V gene: TRBV6-5; J gene: TRBJ2-7; CDR3 length: 15; clone size: few; CDR3 protein: CASSYSIAGELEQYF; CDR3 DNA: TGTGCCAGCAGTTACTCGATAGCGGGTGAACTCGAGCAGTACTTC
D gene: .; V gene: TRBV24-1; J gene: TRBJ2-3; CDR3 length: 16; clone size: .; CDR3 protein: CATSDPGRSPTDTQYF; CDR3 DNA: TGTGCCACCAGTGACCCGGGACGCTCCCCTACAGATACGCAGTATTTT
D gene: .; V gene: TRBV10-3; J gene: TRBJ1-2; CDR3 length: 13; clone size: .; CDR3 protein: CAIRTGGLYGYTF; CDR3 DNA: TGTGCCATCAGGACAGGCGGCCTATATGGCTACACCTTC
D gene: .; V gene: TRBV7-9; J gene: TRBJ1-2; CDR3 length: 14; clone size: many; CDR3 protein: CASSRDTNEYGYTF; CDR3 DNA: TGTGCCAGCAGCCGAGATACGAACGAGTATGGCTACACCTTC
D gene: TRBD2; V gene: TRBV20-1; J gene: TRBJ2-3; CDR3 length: 13; clone size: .; CDR3 protein: CSVSGRRADTQYF; CDR3 DNA: TGCAGTGTCAGCGGGAGAAGGGCAGATACGCAGTATTTT
D gene: TRBD1; V gene: TRBV4-3; J gene: TRBJ1-3; CDR3 length: 15; clone size: many; CDR3 protein: CASSQRDRDRNTIYF; CDR3 DNA: TGCGCCAGCAGCCAGAGGGACAGGGACAGAAACACCATATATTTT
D gene: .; V gene: TRBV20-1; J gene: TRBJ2-7; CDR3 length: 12; clone size: .; CDR3 protein: CSAREGTLEQYF; CDR3 DNA: TGCAGTGCTAGAGAAGGGACTCTCGAGCAGTACTTC